Sequencing of this TCR beta chain was carried out in a study of response to subunit inactivated influenza vaccine (dated by TCRdb to 2016 to 2018). In the study overall: Deep quantitative profiling of the T cell receptor repertoire was used in the study to follow responses to a trivalent subunit inactivated influenza vaccine. The full study reports these points: The authors suggested that each seasonal influenza vaccination may recruit only a limited number of new T cells.

Libraries were constructed by RT-PCR. The sequencing machine was an Illumina HiSeq 2500. TCRdb reanalyzed the raw reads on its own, using fastp at Q25 for trimming and MiXCR for clone calling, and kept in-frame beta chains. Identical CDR3 proteins give one entry, which carries the most common genes and DNA. The sample table lists fewer than 600,000 distinct CDR3 sequences, under 8.5% of them with a count of one. Of the sample, roughly 13% falls within the top ten clones. This clonotype was recorded many times. Its target antigen remains unknown. No much larger clone is present one base from it, and per-base qualities are unavailable. The sequence was collected from a man between 45 and 75 years old who received an inactivated influenza vaccine. Donor details come from another sample of the same person, matched by shared clones. This material consisted of PBMCs from blood, taken roughly 24 months after vaccination.

The nucleotide sequence is TGTGCCAGCAGTTGGAGAAGTTGGAGGGAGGATCAGCCCCAGCATTTT. It translates to CASSWRSWREDQPQHF. This sequence uses TRBV12-3 or TRBV12-4 and TRBJ1-5; the D gene identity is not certain. V is cut by 4 bases and J by 5 bases, and the space between the germline ends is 18 bases. The CDR3 runs 16 residues from the cysteine to the phenylalanine. Just CDR3 DNA is preserved here, 48 bases in frame from base 1.